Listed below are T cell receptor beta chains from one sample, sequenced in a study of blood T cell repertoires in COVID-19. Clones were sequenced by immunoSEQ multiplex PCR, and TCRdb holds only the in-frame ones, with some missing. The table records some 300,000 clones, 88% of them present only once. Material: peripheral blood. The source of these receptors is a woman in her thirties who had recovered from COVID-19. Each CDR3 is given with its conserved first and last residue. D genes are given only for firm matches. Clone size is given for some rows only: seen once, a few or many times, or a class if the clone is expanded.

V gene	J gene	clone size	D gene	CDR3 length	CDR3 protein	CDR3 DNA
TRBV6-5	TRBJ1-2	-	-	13	CASSSDKNYGYTF	TGTGCCAGCAGTTCCGACAAGAACTATGGCTACACCTTC
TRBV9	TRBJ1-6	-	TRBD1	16	CASSVERTGANSPLHF	TGTGCCAGCAGCGTAGAGAGGACAGGGGCAAATTCACCCCTCCACTTT
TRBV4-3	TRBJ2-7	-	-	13	CASSQVSGNEQYF	TGCGCCAGCAGCCAAGTCTCCGGGAACGAGCAGTACTTC
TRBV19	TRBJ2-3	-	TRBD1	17	CASSTTSTGGATDTQYF	TGTGCCAGTAGTACCACATCTACAGGGGGCGCGACAGATACGCAGTATTTT
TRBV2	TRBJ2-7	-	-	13	CASSFYREGEQYF	TGTGCCAGCAGCTTCTACAGGGAGGGGGAGCAGTACTTC
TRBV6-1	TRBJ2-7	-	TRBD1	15	CASSEDGDRAYEQYF	TGTGCCAGCAGTGAAGATGGAGACAGGGCCTACGAGCAGTACTTC
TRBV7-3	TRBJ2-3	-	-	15	CASSPDTTSTDTQYF	TGTGCCAGCAGCCCTGACACAACAAGCACAGATACGCAGTATTTT
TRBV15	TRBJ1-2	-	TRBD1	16	CATSIPGTGTNYGYTF	TGTGCCACCAGCATCCCCGGGACAGGGACTAACTATGGCTACACCTTC
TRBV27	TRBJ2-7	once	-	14	CASSFGQGSYEQYF	TGTGCCAGCAGTTTCGGGCAGGGTTCCTACGAGCAGTACTTC
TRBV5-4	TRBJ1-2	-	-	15	CASSVGAGANYGYTF	TGTGCCAGCAGCGTAGGAGCGGGGGCTAACTATGGCTACACCTTC
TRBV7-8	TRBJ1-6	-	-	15	CASSLESRGGSPLHF	TGTGCCAGCAGCTTAGAAAGCAGGGGAGGGTCACCCCTCCACTTT
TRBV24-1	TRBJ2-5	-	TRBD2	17	CATSDPRRGGDQETQYF	TGTGCCACCAGTGATCCGCGACGGGGGGGCGACCAAGAGACCCAGTACTTC
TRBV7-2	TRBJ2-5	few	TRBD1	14	CASRQGTGQETQYF	TGTGCCAGCAGGCAGGGGACAGGGCAAGAGACCCAGTACTTC
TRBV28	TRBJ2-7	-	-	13	CASSFGQSYEQYF	TGTGCCAGCAGTTTCGGACAGTCCTACGAGCAATACTTC
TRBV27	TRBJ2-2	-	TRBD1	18	CASWKDRGSFQNTGELFF	TGTGCCAGCTGGAAGGACAGGGGGTCCTTTCAGAACACCGGGGAGCTGTTTTTT
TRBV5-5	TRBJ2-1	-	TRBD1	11	CASSLNTGQVF	TGTGCCAGCAGCTTGAATACCGGACAGGTCTTC
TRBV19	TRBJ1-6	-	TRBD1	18	CASTLDRGTATYNSPLHF	TGTGCCAGTACCCTGGACAGGGGTACGGCCACCTATAATTCACCCCTCCACTTT
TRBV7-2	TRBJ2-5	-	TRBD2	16	CASSSRTSGGYETQYF	TGTGCCAGCAGCTCGCGGACTAGCGGGGGGTATGAGACCCAGTACTTC
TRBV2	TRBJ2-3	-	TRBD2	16	CASSGGSGGPEDTQYF	TGTGCCAGCAGTGGGGGTAGCGGGGGGCCGGAGGATACGCAGTATTTT
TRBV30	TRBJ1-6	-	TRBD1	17	CAWVGKTGDHYNSPLHF	TGTGCCTGGGTGGGAAAAACAGGGGACCACTATAATTCACCCCTCCACTTT
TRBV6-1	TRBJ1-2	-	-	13	CASRTGPNYGYTF	TGTGCCAGCAGAACAGGGCCTAACTATGGCTACACCTTC
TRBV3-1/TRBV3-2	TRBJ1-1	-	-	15	CASSQDRGGRWGAFF	TGTGCCAGCAGCCAAGATCGAGGGGGTCGCTGGGGAGCTTTCTTT
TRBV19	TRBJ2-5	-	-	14	CASSIQGNGETQYF	TGTGCCAGTAGTATACAGGGTAACGGGGAGACCCAGTACTTC
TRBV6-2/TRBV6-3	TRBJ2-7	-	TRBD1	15	CASSRPGQGMREQYF	TGTGCCAGCAGCAGACCGGGACAGGGAATGAGAGAGCAGTACTTC
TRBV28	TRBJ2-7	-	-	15	CASSSGTPLSYEQYF	TGTGCCAGCAGCTCCGGGACACCACTCTCCTACGAGCAGTACTTC
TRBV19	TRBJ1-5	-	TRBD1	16	CASSTRYRGLTQPQHF	TGTGCCAGTAGTACCAGATACAGGGGCCTAACACAGCCCCAGCATTTT
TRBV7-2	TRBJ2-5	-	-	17	CASSPRGVAGSQETQYF	TGTGCCAGCAGCCCCAGGGGGGTAGCGGGGAGCCAAGAGACCCAGTACTTC
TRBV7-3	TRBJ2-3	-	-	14	CASSPRPGTDTQYF	TGTGCCAGCAGCCCTCGGCCGGGGACAGATACGCAGTATTTT
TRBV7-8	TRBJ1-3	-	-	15	CASTLPGSSGNTIYF	TGTGCCAGCACCCTCCCGGGGAGCTCTGGAAACACCATATATTTT
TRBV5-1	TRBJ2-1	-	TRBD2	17	CASSLTAAGSSYNEQFF	TGCGCCAGCAGCTTGACGGCAGCGGGGAGCTCCTACAATGAGCAGTTCTTC
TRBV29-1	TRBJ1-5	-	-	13	CSVLGQSNQPQHF	TGCAGCGTTCTTGGCCAGAGCAATCAGCCCCAGCATTTT
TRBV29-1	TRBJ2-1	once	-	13	CSVEEQYYNEQFF	TGCAGCGTTGAAGAACAGTACTACAATGAGCAGTTCTTC
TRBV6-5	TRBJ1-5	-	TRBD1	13	CASGRGFGQPQHF	TGTGCCAGCGGCAGGGGGTTCGGACAGCCCCAGCATTTT
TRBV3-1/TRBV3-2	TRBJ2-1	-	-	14	CASSDYFSTNEQFF	TGTGCCAGCAGCGACTATTTTAGTACCAATGAGCAGTTCTTC
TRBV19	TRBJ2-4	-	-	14	CASSIDGGKNIQYF	TGTGCCAGTAGTATAGACGGGGGTAAAAACATTCAGTACTTC
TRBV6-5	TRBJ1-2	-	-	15	CASTIGTTTNYGYTF	TGTGCCAGCACCATCGGGACAACAACTAACTATGGCTACACCTTC
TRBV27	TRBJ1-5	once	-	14	CASSNEQGHQPQHF	TGTGCCAGCAGTAACGAACAGGGTCACCAGCCCCAGCATTTT
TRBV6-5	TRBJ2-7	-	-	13	CASSLPTPHEQYF	TGTGCCAGCAGCCTCCCCACTCCCCACGAGCAGTACTTC
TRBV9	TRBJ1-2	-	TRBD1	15	CASSPGQGIFYGYTF	TGTGCCAGCAGCCCGGGACAGGGAATTTTCTATGGCTACACCTTC
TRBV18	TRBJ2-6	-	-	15	CASSPLTAGANVLTF	TGTGCCAGCTCACCATTGACAGCTGGGGCCAACGTCCTGACTTTC
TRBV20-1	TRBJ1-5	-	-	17	CSASSLTATYSNQPQHF	TGCAGTGCTAGTAGTCTCACAGCCACCTATAGCAATCAGCCCCAGCATTTT
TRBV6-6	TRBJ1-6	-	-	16	CASSYPNRVKNSPLHF	TGTGCCAGCAGTTACCCAAACAGGGTGAAAAATTCACCCCTCCACTTT
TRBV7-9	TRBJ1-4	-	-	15	CASTLRGGQGEKLFF	TGTGCCAGCACCCTCAGAGGGGGTCAGGGTGAAAAACTGTTTTTT
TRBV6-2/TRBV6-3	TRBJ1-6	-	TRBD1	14	CASSYGGGWAPLHF	TGTGCCAGCAGTTACGGAGGGGGCTGGGCACCCCTCCACTTT
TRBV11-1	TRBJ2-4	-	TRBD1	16	CASSDRDRGAKNIQYF	TGTGCCAGCAGCGACCGGGACAGGGGAGCCAAAAACATTCAGTACTTC
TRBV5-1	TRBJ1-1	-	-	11	CASSLGQLAFF	TGCGCCAGCAGCTTGGGACAGTTAGCTTTCTTT
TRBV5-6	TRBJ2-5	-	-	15	CASSGGTDSIETQYF	TGTGCCAGCAGCGGCGGGACAGATAGCATAGAGACCCAGTACTTC
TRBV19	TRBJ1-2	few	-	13	CATKTGNNYGYTF	TGTGCCACCAAAACAGGGAATAACTATGGCTACACCTTC
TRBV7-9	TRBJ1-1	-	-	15	CASSLGEVWNTEAFF	TGTGCCAGCAGCTTAGGTGAGGTGTGGAACACTGAAGCTTTCTTT
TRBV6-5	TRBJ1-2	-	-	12	CASTQGRDGYTF	TGTGCCAGCACCCAGGGGAGGGATGGCTACACCTTC
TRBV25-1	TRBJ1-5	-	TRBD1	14	CASRHRGLNQPQHF	TGTGCCAGCAGGCACAGGGGACTCAATCAGCCCCAGCATTTT
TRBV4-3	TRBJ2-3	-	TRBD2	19	CASSQDYPSGGLSTDTQYF	TGCGCCAGCAGCCAAGATTATCCTAGCGGGGGGCTTAGCACAGATACGCAGTATTTT
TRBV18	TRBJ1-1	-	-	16	CASSPNPGSGNTEAFF	TGTGCCAGCTCACCAAATCCAGGGTCGGGGAACACTGAAGCTTTCTTT
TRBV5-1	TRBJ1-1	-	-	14	CASSPDRMNTEAFF	TGCGCCAGCAGCCCCGACAGAATGAACACTGAAGCTTTCTTT
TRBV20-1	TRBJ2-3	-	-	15	CSASGRQTGTDTQYF	TGCAGTGCTAGTGGGCGACAGACCGGCACAGATACGCAGTATTTT